Sequencing of this TCR beta chain was carried out in a study of OX40 agonist ivuxolimab in advanced cancers. TCRdb's copy holds only in-frame clones and misses some; the assay was immunoSEQ multiplex PCR. The table includes approximately 90,000 clones, approximately 86% detected once. Counting both end residues, the CDR3 totals 14 amino acids. CDR1 and CDR2 from the germline V gene are SGHTA and FQGNSA. Notes on this clone: The DNA is omitted, as the CDR3 cannot be located on it reliably, and the CDR3 follows TCRdb's listing.

The sequences come from CD4+ or CD8+ T cells sorted from blood, collected in a trial of the OX40 agonist ivuxolimab. The sequence came from an adult with an advanced solid tumor such as melanoma, head and neck, liver or kidney cancer. This sequence joins TRBV7-2 and TRBJ1-5. CDR3 residues: CASGVGPGNQPQHF.